Presented here are 17 T cell receptor beta chains from one specimen sequenced in a study of blood T cell repertoires in COVID-19 (dated by TCRdb to 2018 to 2021). The method was the immunoSEQ multiplex PCR assay. The source is immuneACCESS, and TCRdb retained only in-frame sequences with V and J called. Part of the clones is not carried over; for the studies checked, unresolved V genes explain less than half of this, and the remainder is unexplained. This sample is represented by about 230,000 clones; under 90% of them were singletons. Around 18% of the sample is in the top ten clones. Specimen: peripheral blood. These receptors came from a woman of 80 years or more with active or convalescent COVID-19.

The chain combines TRBV7-2 with TRBJ2-7; 11 nucleotides match TRBD1. J lost 6 bases, V lost 5 bases, and 15 bases had no gene match. CDR1 and CDR2 from the germline V gene are SGHTA and FQGNSA. The CDR3 contains 17 residues. CDR3 residues: CASSANTGTGGLVEQYF. The CDR3 region has the DNA TGTGCCAGCAGCGCGAACACCGGGACAGGGGGGCTGGTCGAGCAGTACTTC.

The rearrangement links TRBV6-1 to TRBJ2-7, with a weak D call TRBD2 (6 bases). The length of the CDR3 is 13 residues. Trimming took 2 bases from V and 6 from J, leaving 11 bases between them. The germline V gene encodes CDR1 MNHNS and CDR2 SASEGT. Here the CDR3 DNA reads TGTGCCAGCAGTGAATGGGGGGTAGGCGAGCAGTACTTC. Translation: CASSEWGVGEQYF.

In its sample, this clone was seen a few times. This sequence joins TRBV10-3 and TRBJ1-2, with 8 positions matching TRBD1. This CDR3 region has 15 residues. CDR1 is ENHRY, CDR2 SYGVKD, per germline. V lost 3 bases to trimming and J lost 1 base; unmatched junction nucleotides: 4. The CDR3, as DNA: TGTGCCATCAGTGACCAGGGGGCAAGTAACTATGGCTACACCTTC. Protein product: CAISDQGASNYGYTF.

This clone was observed once. The chain employs TRBV15 and TRBJ2-5; D might be TRBD1 (5 bases). The germline V gene encodes CDR1 LNHNV and CDR2 YYDKDF (reference sequence). The germline V and J ends were trimmed by 0 bases and 5 bases, with 7 bases remaining between them. The CDR3 contains 13 residues. The CDR3 protein is CATSRDKGETQYF. DNA for the CDR3: TGTGCCACCAGCAGAGATAAGGGGGAGACCCAGTACTTC.

This sequence joins TRBV6-4 and TRBJ2-7, with a tentative D call TRBD2 (5 bases). V was trimmed by 4 bases and J by 2 bases, leaving 12 bases between them. The germline V gene has CDR1 MRHNA and CDR2 SNTAGT. The length of the CDR3 is 14 residues. The CDR3 DNA follows: TGTGCCAGCAGTGTGCTGGCGGGCCCCTACGAGCAGTACTTC. It encodes CASSVLAGPYEQYF.

The V call is TRBV2, the J call TRBJ2-1; TRBD2 aligns across 11 bases. In germline, CDR1 is SNHLY, CDR2 FYNNEI. The CDR3 has 17 amino acids. V gave up 4 bases and J gave up 1 base; unmatched junction bases: 6. The CDR3 spells CASSGLSGGDSYNEQFF. CDR3 DNA sequence: TGTGCCAGCAGTGGTCTTAGCGGGGGGGATTCCTACAATGAGCAGTTCTTC.

The chain couples TRBV5-1 to TRBJ1-2, with 7 bases lining up with TRBD1. J lost 0 bases, V lost 4 bases, and 9 bases had no gene match. CDR3 length: 16 residues. Germline V gene data show CDR1 as SGHRS and CDR2 as YFSETQ. CDR3 protein: CASSPTGTAPNYGYTF. CDR3 coding DNA: TGCGCCAGCAGCCCGACCGGGACAGCCCCTAACTATGGCTACACCTTC.

This clone was seen only once. The chain recombines TRBV6-5 with TRBJ2-1, with TRBD2 matching over 11 bases. From germline, CDR1 is MNHEY and CDR2 SVGAGI. The V and J ends lost 0 bases and 10 bases, in that order; junction bases with no gene match: 5. This CDR3 comprises 15 residues. The CDR3 reads CASSYSGLAVVEQFF. DNA for the CDR3: TGTGCCAGCAGTTACTCGGGACTAGCGGTCGTGGAGCAGTTCTTC.

The rearrangement links TRBV2 to TRBJ1-1; maybe TRBD1 (5 bases). The CDR3 consists of 12 residues. Trimming shortened V by 6 bases and J by 7 bases, and 12 bases separated the two germline ends. The V gene's germline CDR1 is SNHLY and CDR2 FYNNEI. The DNA for the CDR3 is TGTGCCAGCAGACGTGACAGCAATGAAGCTTTCTTT. Translated, it gives CASRRDSNEAFF.

This chain links TRBV5-4 with TRBJ2-7; TRBD2 matches at 9 bases. The CDR3 extends over 14 amino acids. From germline, CDR1 is SGHNT and CDR2 YYREEE (reference sequence). With 4 bases clipped from V and 2 bases from J, the junction kept 4 bases outside the gene matches. The CDR3 DNA is TGTGCCAGCAGCCCGACTAGCGGTACCTACGAGCAGTACTTC. Translation: CASSPTSGTYEQYF.

V and J are TRBV30 and TRBJ2-3; maybe TRBD2 (7 bases). The CDR3 spans 16 residues. Germline V gene lookup returns CDR1 GTSNPN and CDR2 SVGIG (reference sequence). Trimming took off 1 base at V and 0 bases at J, with 14 bases between the two ends. For the CDR3, the DNA is TGTGCCTGGAGTGGTGTGTGGGGGGGCAGCACAGATACGCAGTATTTT. It specifies CAWSGVWGGSTDTQYF.

With respect to this clone: Within the sample, other DNA sequences also encode this same CDR3. V usage is TRBV30 and J usage is TRBJ1-5, with D perhaps matching TRBD1 (5 bases). CDR3 length: 13 residues. Deletions cut 0 bases from V and 5 bases from J, with 8 bases between. Germline V gene data show CDR1 as GTSNPN and CDR2 as SVGIG (reference sequence). For the CDR3, the DNA is TGTGCCTGGAGTGTCCAGGGCGATCAGCCCCAGCATTTT. Translated, it gives CAWSVQGDQPQHF.

This chain links TRBV6-5 with TRBJ2-1, with 8 bases lining up with TRBD1. The CDR3 runs 15 residues. V lost 4 bases and J lost 3; bases outside the gene matches: 5. Germline V CDR1 and CDR2: MNHEY, SVGAGI. The CDR3 region has the DNA TGTGCCAGCAGTTTAAGGACAGGGTACTACAATGAGCAGTTCTTC. Translation: CASSLRTGYYNEQFF.

The CDR3 sequence is CASSPSGQHYGYTF. In DNA, the CDR3 is TGTGCCAGCAGTCCCTCCGGACAGCACTATGGCTACACCTTC. This sequence joins TRBV28 and TRBJ1-2; D is possibly TRBD1 (6 bases). Looked up from germline, CDR1 is MDHEN and CDR2 is SYDVKM. V lost 5 bases to trimming and J lost 3 bases, with 13 bases between them. CDR3 length: 14 amino acids.

The chain is built from TRBV24-1 and TRBJ2-1; D not certain. CDR3 length: 16 amino acids. Deletions cut 4 bases from V and 1 base from J, with 13 bases between. Germline V gene sequence: CDR1 KGHDR, CDR2 SFDVKD. The CDR3, as DNA: TGTGCCACCAGTGACAGGTTGGCGTTTTCCTACAATGAGCAGTTCTTC. Amino acids: CATSDRLAFSYNEQFF.

This chain connects TRBV5-6 to TRBJ2-3; 7 positions match TRBD1. There are 16 residues in the CDR3. The germline gives CDR1 SGHDT, CDR2 YYEEEE. Trimming at V came to 6 bases and at J to 8 bases, leaving 18 bases not matched to a gene. The CDR3 DNA is TGTGCCAGCAACGACGTTGGGGGATGGACAGGACGTACGCAGTATTTT. Its protein product is CASNDVGGWTGRTQYF. The entire variable domain, with the rest obtained from reference TRBV5-6 and TRBJ2-3, is as follows: DAGVTQSPTHLIKTRGQQVTLRCSPKSGHDTVSWYQQALGQGPQFIFQYYEEEERQRGNFPDRFSGHQFPNYSSELNVNALLLGDSALYLCASNDVGGWTGRTQYFGPGTRLTVL.

The chain couples TRBV5-1 to TRBJ1-1; 10 bases are a match to TRBD1. The CDR3 consists of 17 residues. V dropped 0 bases and J dropped 4; count of bases not matched to a gene: 9. CDR1 and CDR2 from the germline V gene are SGHRS and YFSETQ. This CDR3 reads CASSLGDRGNFATEAFF. CDR3 nucleotide sequence: TGCGCCAGCAGCTTGGGGGACAGGGGCAATTTCGCCACTGAAGCTTTCTTT.